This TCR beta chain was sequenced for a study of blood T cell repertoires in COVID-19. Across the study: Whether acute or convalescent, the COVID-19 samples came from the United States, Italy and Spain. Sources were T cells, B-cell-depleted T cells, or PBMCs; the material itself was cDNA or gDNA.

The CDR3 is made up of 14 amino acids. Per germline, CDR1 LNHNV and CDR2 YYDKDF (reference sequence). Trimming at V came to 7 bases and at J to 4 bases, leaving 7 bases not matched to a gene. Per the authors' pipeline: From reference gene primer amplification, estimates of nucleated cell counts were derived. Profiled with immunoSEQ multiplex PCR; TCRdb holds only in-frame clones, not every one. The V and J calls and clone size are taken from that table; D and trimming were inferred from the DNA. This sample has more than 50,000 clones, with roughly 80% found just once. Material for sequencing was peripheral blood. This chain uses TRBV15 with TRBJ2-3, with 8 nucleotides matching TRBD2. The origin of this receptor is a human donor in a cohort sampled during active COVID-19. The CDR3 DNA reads TGTGCCACCAACTCGGGACTAGGGGCAGATACGCAGTATTTT. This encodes CATNSGLGADTQYF.